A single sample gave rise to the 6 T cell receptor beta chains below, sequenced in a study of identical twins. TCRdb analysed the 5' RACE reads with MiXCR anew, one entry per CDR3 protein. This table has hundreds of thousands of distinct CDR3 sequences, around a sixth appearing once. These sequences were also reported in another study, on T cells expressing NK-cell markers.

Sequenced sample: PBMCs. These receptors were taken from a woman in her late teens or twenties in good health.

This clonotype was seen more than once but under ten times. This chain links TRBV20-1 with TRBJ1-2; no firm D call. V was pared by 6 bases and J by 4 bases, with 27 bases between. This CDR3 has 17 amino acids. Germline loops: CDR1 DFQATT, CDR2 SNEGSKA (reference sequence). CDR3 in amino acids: CSALRPTEALAGYGYTF. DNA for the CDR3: TGCAGTGCCCTCCGACCTACGGAAGCTCTTGCGGGCTATGGCTACACCTTC.

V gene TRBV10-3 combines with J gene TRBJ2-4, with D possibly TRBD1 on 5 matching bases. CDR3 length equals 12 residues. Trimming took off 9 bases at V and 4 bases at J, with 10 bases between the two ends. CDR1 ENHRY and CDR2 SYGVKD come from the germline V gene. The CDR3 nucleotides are TGTGCCATTGCGGACACGAAAAACATTCAGTACTTC. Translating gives CAIADTKNIQYF.

CDR3 nucleotides: TGTGCCAGCAGCTTGGACAGGGTGATCGGAATGAACACTGAAGCTTTCTTT. Protein sequence: CASSLDRVIGMNTEAFF. The chain recombines TRBV5-5 with TRBJ1-1, with D possibly being TRBD1 (6 bases). With 0 bases removed from V and 0 bases from J, the gap between germline ends came to 15 bases. The CDR3 contains 17 residues. The V gene's germline CDR1 is SGHKS and CDR2 YYEKEE (reference sequence).

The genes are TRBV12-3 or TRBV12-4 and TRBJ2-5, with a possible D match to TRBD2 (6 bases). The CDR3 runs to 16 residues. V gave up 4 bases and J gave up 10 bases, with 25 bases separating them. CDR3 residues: CASSSRDAGPIEGQYF. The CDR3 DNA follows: TGTGCCAGCAGTTCGAGGGACGCGGGGCCAATTGAGGGCCAGTACTTC.

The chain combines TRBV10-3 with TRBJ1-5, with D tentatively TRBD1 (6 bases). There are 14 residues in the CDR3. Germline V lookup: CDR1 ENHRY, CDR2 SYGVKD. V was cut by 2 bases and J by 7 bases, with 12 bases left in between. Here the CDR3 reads CAISEPGGGQPQHF. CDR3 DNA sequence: TGTGCCATCAGTGAGCCTGGAGGGGGACAGCCCCAGCATTTT.

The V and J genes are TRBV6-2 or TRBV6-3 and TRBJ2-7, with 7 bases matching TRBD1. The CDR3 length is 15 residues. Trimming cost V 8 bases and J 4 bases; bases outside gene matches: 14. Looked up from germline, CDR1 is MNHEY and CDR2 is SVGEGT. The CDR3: CASGPPGTVIYEQYF. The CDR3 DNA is TGTGCCAGCGGTCCGCCCGGGACAGTAATTTACGAGCAGTACTTC.